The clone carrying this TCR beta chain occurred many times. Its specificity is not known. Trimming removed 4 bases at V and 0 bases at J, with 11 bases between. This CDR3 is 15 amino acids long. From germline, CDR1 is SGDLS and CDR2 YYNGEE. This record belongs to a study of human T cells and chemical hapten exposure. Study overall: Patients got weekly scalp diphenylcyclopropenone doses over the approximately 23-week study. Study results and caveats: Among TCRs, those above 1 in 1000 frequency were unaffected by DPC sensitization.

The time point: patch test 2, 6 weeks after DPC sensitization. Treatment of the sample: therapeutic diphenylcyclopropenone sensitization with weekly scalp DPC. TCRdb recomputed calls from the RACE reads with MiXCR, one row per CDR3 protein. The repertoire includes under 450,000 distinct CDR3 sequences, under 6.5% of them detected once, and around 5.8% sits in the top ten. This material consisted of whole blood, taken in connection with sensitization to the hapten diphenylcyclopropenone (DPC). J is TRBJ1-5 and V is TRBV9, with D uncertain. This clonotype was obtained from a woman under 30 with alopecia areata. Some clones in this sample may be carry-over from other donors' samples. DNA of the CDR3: TGTGCCAGCAGCCTCCGACCGGATAGCAATCAGCCCCAGCATTTT. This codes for CASSLRPDSNQPQHF.